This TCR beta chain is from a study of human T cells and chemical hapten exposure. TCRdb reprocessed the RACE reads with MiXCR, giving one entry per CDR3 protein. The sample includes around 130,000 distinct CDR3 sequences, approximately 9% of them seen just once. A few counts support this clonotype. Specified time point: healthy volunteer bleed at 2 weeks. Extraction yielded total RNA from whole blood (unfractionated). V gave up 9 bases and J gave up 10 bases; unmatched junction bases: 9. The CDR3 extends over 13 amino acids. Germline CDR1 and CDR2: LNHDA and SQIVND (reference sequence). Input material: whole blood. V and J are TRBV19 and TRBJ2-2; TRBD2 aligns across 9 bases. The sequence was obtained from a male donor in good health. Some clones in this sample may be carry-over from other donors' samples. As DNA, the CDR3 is TGTGCCAGCGCCAGCGGGAGGCTTAAGGAGCTGTTTTTT. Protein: CASASGRLKELFF.